This TCR beta chain was found in a study of blood T cell repertoires in COVID-19. Across the study: COVID-19 samples, acute and convalescent, were from the United States, Italy and Spain.

Using immunoSEQ multiplex PCR, the repertoire was profiled, and TCRdb retains in-frame clones only, with some absent. The repertoire holds 150,000 to 200,000 clones, more than 75% seen once, with about 20% in the top ten. Germline loops: CDR1 KGHSH, CDR2 LQKENI. CDR3 length: 16 residues. Trimming took off 5 bases at V and 8 bases at J, with 24 bases between the two ends. This rearrangement joins TRBV18 to TRBJ1-2, with D possibly being TRBD1 (6 bases). This TCR was sampled from a person aged 70 to 79 with COVID-19, enrolled during active disease. The sample was peripheral blood. DNA of the CDR3: TGTGCCAGCTCAAGCCAACTCCAGACAGGCACGGGGGGCTACACCTTC. Translated, it gives CASSSQLQTGTGGYTF.